A single sample gave rise to the 23 T cell receptor beta chains below, sequenced in a study of T cells after yellow fever vaccination. TCRdb recomputed calls from the 5' RACE reads with MiXCR, one row per CDR3 protein. The table has over 110,000 distinct CDR3 sequences, 7.7% seen once. The material sequenced was CD4+ T cells sorted from PBMCs, taken 5 days after the yellow fever booster vaccination. All receptors come from a man younger than 45 who received the YFV17D yellow fever vaccine.

This clonotype was picked up many times. This sequence joins TRBV5-1 and TRBJ2-1; the match to TRBD1 covers 7 bases. Germline CDR1 and CDR2: SGHRS and YFSETQ. The CDR3 is made up of 13 amino acids. With 4 bases clipped from V and 6 bases from J, the junction kept 4 bases outside the gene matches. As DNA, the CDR3 is TGCGCCAGCAGCCCACAGGGGTTCAATGAGCAGTTCTTC. This sequence encodes CASSPQGFNEQFF.

This sequence joins TRBV19 and TRBJ1-2; perhaps TRBD1 as D (5 bases). CDR1 and CDR2 (germline): LNHDA, SQIVND (reference sequence). There are 13 residues in the CDR3. Deletions cut 7 bases from V and 4 bases from J, with 13 bases between. In DNA form, the CDR3 reads TGTGCCAGTATGGTCAGGGCGGGCTATGGCTACACCTTC. Protein product: CASMVRAGYGYTF.

This clonotype showed up many times. The chain uses TRBV5-1 and TRBJ1-1, with D unresolved. Trimming stripped 0 bases from V and 6 bases from J, with 15 bases between. The length of the CDR3 is 15 residues. CDR1 SGHRS and CDR2 YFSETQ come from the germline V gene. The CDR3 spells CASSLAPSGLAEAFF. Here the CDR3 DNA reads TGCGCCAGCAGCTTGGCCCCAAGCGGGCTCGCTGAAGCTTTCTTT.

This clonotype was counted at least ten times. V is TRBV20-1 and J is TRBJ2-7; D call uncertain. Germline CDR1 DFQATT, CDR2 SNEGSKA (reference sequence). The ends were cut back, 3 bases at V and 3 bases at J, with 9 bases in the middle. The CDR3 runs to 12 residues. CDR3 sequence reads: CSASPRIYEQYF. The CDR3 nucleotides are TGCAGTGCTAGCCCCCGGATCTACGAGCAGTACTTC.

This clonotype was counted many times. V is TRBV20-1 and J is TRBJ2-7; a possible D gene is TRBD2 (5 bases). Germline V CDR1 and CDR2: DFQATT, SNEGSKA (reference sequence). The length of the CDR3 is 11 residues. Trimming shortened V by 5 bases and J by 4 bases, and 9 bases separated the two germline ends. This CDR3 reads CSAEGKYEQYF. The CDR3 DNA reads TGCAGTGCTGAGGGAAAGTACGAGCAGTACTTC.

This clonotype appeared many times. The chain has TRBV14 and TRBJ2-5; a weak D match, TRBD1 (5 bases). The CDR3 runs to 13 residues. Germline values: CDR1 SGHDN, CDR2 FVKESK. Trimming took 2 bases from V and 7 from J, leaving 11 bases between them. The CDR3 loop reads CASSQFQGGTQYF. Here the CDR3 DNA reads TGTGCCAGCAGCCAATTTCAGGGTGGGACCCAGTACTTC. The variable domain in full, with the rest retrieved from reference TRBV14 and TRBJ2-5, is EAGVTQFPSHSVIEKGQTVTLRCDPISGHDNLYWYRRVMGKEIKFLLHFVKESKQDESGMPNNRFLAERTGGTYSTLKVQPAELEDSGVYFCASSQFQGGTQYFGPGTRLLVL.

This clonotype was seen ten or more times. The chain carries TRBV7-9 and TRBJ2-3; the D is unclear. CDR1 and CDR2 (germline): SEHNR, FQNEAQ (reference sequence). V lost 5 bases and J lost 4, with 10 bases in between. This CDR3 spans 13 amino acids. The CDR3 region is CASSPKGPDTQYF. The CDR3 nucleotides are TGTGCCAGCAGCCCGAAGGGTCCAGATACGCAGTATTTT.

This clonotype has more than one count but fewer than ten. The rearrangement joins TRBV12-3 or TRBV12-4 to TRBJ2-7; TRBD1 might be the D (6 bases). The CDR3 spans 13 residues. V lost 6 bases, J lost 4 bases, and 13 bases lay in between. The CDR3 loop reads CASSLTTGYEQYF. For the CDR3, the DNA is TGTGCCAGCAGCCTTACTACAGGGTACGAGCAGTACTTC.

This clonotype was seen repeatedly, ten times or more. CDR3 DNA: TGTGCCAGCAGTGCGCACAGGGGACGTAATTCACCCCTCCACTTT. It translates to CASSAHRGRNSPLHF. The V gene is TRBV12-3 or TRBV12-4, the J gene TRBJ1-6; 7 bases map to TRBD1. V gave up 5 bases and J gave up 6 bases; unmatched junction bases: 7. This CDR3 has 15 residues.

At least ten counts were recorded for this clonotype. J is TRBJ2-7 and V is TRBV7-2; D is possibly TRBD1 (7 bases). The CDR3 length is 14 residues. Germline CDR1 is SGHTA and CDR2 is FQGNSA. V lost 4 bases, J lost 2 bases, and 12 bases lay in between. For the CDR3, the DNA is TGTGCCAGCAGCTCAGGGGGGCCCCCCTACGAGCAGTACTTC. It codes for CASSSGGPPYEQYF.

This clonotype was recorded at least ten times. In DNA, the CDR3 is TGCGCCTCGCCCCGGGACAGGGATGTCGAGCAGTACTTC. Translation: CASPRDRDVEQYF. The rearrangement links TRBV5-1 to TRBJ2-7, with TRBD1 identical over 9 bases. V was clipped by 10 bases and J by 6 bases; unmatched bases: 11. Germline loops: CDR1 SGHRS, CDR2 YFSETQ. The CDR3 has 13 residues.

This chain's CDR3 is CASSSSQTIRDTQYF. DNA of the CDR3: TGCGCCAGCAGCTCCTCGCAGACTATCAGAGATACGCAGTATTTT. The gene calls are TRBV5-1 and TRBJ2-3; a weak D match, TRBD2 (5 bases). With 3 bases removed from V and 5 bases from J, the gap between germline ends came to 16 bases. This CDR3 spans 15 amino acids. Per the germline V gene, CDR1 is SGHRS and CDR2 is YFSETQ.

This clonotype was detected many times. The chain couples TRBV5-6 to TRBJ2-2; 8 bases are a match to TRBD1. V gave up 3 bases and J gave up 9 bases; unmatched junction bases: 4. The CDR3 consists of 13 residues. Germline V CDR1 and CDR2: SGHDT, YYEEEE. The CDR3 sequence is CASSSTGERELFF. The CDR3 nucleotides are TGTGCCAGCAGCTCGACAGGGGAACGGGAGCTGTTTTTT. The full variable domain, its missing parts supplied by reference TRBV5-6 and TRBJ2-2, is DAGVTQSPTHLIKTRGQQVTLRCSPKSGHDTVSWYQQALGQGPQFIFQYYEEEERQRGNFPDRFSGHQFPNYSSELNVNALLLGDSALYLCASSSTGERELFFGEGSRLTVL.

This clonotype was seen repeatedly, ten times or more. The rearrangement links TRBV20-1 to TRBJ2-1, with 7 bases matching TRBD2. Germline loops: CDR1 DFQATT, CDR2 SNEGSKA (reference sequence). This CDR3 comprises 12 residues. V was pared by 4 bases and J by 6 bases, with 3 bases of the junction left unmatched. The CDR3: CSAMSGGNEQFF. In nucleotides, the CDR3 is TGCAGTGCTATGTCGGGGGGCAATGAGCAGTTCTTC.

This clonotype was seen many times. The rearrangement links TRBV18 to TRBJ2-2; D is unclear. This CDR3 is built from 15 residues. Germline V gene data show CDR1 as KGHSH and CDR2 as LQKENI. V lost 1 base and J 5 bases, leaving 11 bases between the germline ends. CDR3 sequence (DNA): TGTGCCAGCTCACCACTTTTATTGCGTACCGGGGAGCTGTTTTTT. Its protein product is CASSPLLLRTGELFF.

About this clonotype itself: This may stem from a read error, because a much larger clone lies one nucleotide away. The CDR3 bases are TGCACCAGCAGCTCCCTGGGGCAGGGGGTTTACGAGCAGTACTTC. The encoded protein is CTSSSLGQGVYEQYF. The chain combines TRBV5-1 with TRBJ2-7; 7 positions agree with TRBD1. This CDR3 region has 15 residues. Germline-derived CDR1 and CDR2 are SGHRS and YFSETQ. The complete variable domain, with remaining parts taken from reference TRBV5-1 and TRBJ2-7, reads KAGVTQTPRYLIKTRGQQVTLSCSPISGHRSVSWYQQTPGQGLQFLFEYFSETQRNKGNFPGRFSGRQFSNSRSEMNVSTLELGDSALYLCTSSSLGQGVYEQYFGPGTRLTVT.

This clonotype was detected ten times or more. The chain uses TRBV27 and TRBJ2-1; D uncertain. V was trimmed by 3 bases and J by 4 bases, leaving 7 bases between them. This CDR3 region has 13 residues. The germline gives CDR1 MNHEY, CDR2 SMNVEV (reference sequence). CDR3 in amino acids: CASSFSRYNEQFF. CDR3 bases: TGTGCCAGCAGTTTCTCCAGATACAATGAGCAGTTCTTC.

Ten or more counts support this clonotype. The chain carries TRBV12-3 or TRBV12-4 and TRBJ2-3, with 12 bases matching TRBD1. The CDR3 runs 14 residues. V lost 6 bases to trimming and J lost 9 bases; unmatched junction nucleotides: 7. This chain's CDR3 is CASSLGQGAGTQYF. The CDR3 coding sequence is TGTGCCAGCAGCTTGGGACAGGGGGCGGGAACGCAGTATTTT.

This clonotype was seen repeatedly, ten times or more. The chain is built from TRBV14 and TRBJ2-1; 9 bases match TRBD2. J lost 5 bases, V lost 4 bases, and 9 bases had no gene match. Germline values: CDR1 SGHDN, CDR2 FVKESK. This CDR3 is built from 16 residues. CDR3 in amino acids: CASSLLLAGLNNEQFF. The CDR3 DNA is TGTGCCAGCAGCCTTTTACTAGCGGGTCTAAACAATGAGCAGTTCTTC.

Many counts were recorded for this clonotype. The chain uses TRBV5-1 and TRBJ2-7, with unresolved D. The V gene lost 0 bases and the J gene lost 3 bases, with 10 bases spanning the gap. CDR1 and CDR2 (germline): SGHRS, YFSETQ. CDR3 length: 14 amino acids. The CDR3 sequence: CASSLVAENYEQYF. CDR3 nucleotides: TGCGCCAGCAGCTTGGTGGCAGAGAACTACGAGCAGTACTTC.

This clonotype was found many times. The chain has TRBV5-6 and TRBJ2-7, with 9 bases that match TRBD2. The CDR3 totals 15 residues. V shed 4 bases and J 3 bases; nucleotides not matched to a gene: 8. Germline V gene sequence: CDR1 SGHDT, CDR2 YYEEEE. CDR3 nucleotides: TGTGCCAGCAGCCTCCAGGGAGCGGGAGGCTACGAGCAGTACTTC. Its translation: CASSLQGAGGYEQYF.

This clonotype appeared many times. J is TRBJ2-1 and V is TRBV7-3; 14 nucleotides agree with TRBD2. The CDR3 is 20 amino acids. V lost 4 bases to trimming and J lost 7 bases; unmatched junction nucleotides: 18. CDR1 is SGHTA, CDR2 FQGTGA, per germline. The CDR3 DNA reads TGTGCCAGCAGCTCACCGACACCGGGACTAGCGGGAGCCGGGTTTAATGAGCAGTTCTTC. Translating gives CASSSPTPGLAGAGFNEQFF.

The chain combines TRBV10-3 with TRBJ1-1; TRBD1 matches 7 bases. The CDR3 length is 19 residues. V lost 2 bases, J lost 0 bases, and 15 bases stayed unmatched. Germline lookup yields CDR1 ENHRY and CDR2 SYGVKD. The CDR3 is CAISEGFRDSQIMNTEAFF. CDR3 coding DNA: TGTGCCATCAGTGAGGGATTCAGGGACAGCCAGATTATGAACACTGAAGCTTTCTTT.